The 24 T cell receptor beta chains reported below all come from one sample, sequenced in a study of blood T cell repertoires in COVID-19. Method: immunoSEQ multiplex PCR; TCRdb's copy keeps in-frame clones and lacks some. Of 200,000 or so clones in the sample, 80% to 90% were seen once. Sequenced: peripheral blood. These receptors originate from a human donor in a cohort sampled during active COVID-19.

The chain carries TRBV20-1 and TRBJ2-7; TRBD2 matches 9 bases. V shed 3 bases and J 0 bases; nucleotides not matched to a gene: 3. Germline CDR1 is DFQATT and CDR2 is SNEGSKA (reference sequence). The CDR3 sequence is 14 residues long. CDR3 nucleotides: TGCAGTGCTAGTACTAGCGGGTTCTCCTACGAGCAGTACTTC. It encodes CSASTSGFSYEQYF.

There are a few counts of this clone. V and J are TRBV7-2 and TRBJ1-2; D not certain. Germline V gene data show CDR1 as SGHTA and CDR2 as FQGNSA. The CDR3 length is 15 residues. The ends were cut back, 5 bases at V and 4 bases at J, with 17 bases in the middle. Here the CDR3 reads CASSRKEGATYGYTF. The DNA for the CDR3 is TGTGCCAGCAGCCGGAAGGAGGGAGCTACCTATGGCTACACCTTC.

This clone has a single count. The V call is TRBV6-1, the J call TRBJ2-5; 13 positions match TRBD2. Germline CDR1 reads MNHNS; CDR2 reads SASEGT. The CDR3 is 16 amino acids. V was clipped by 2 bases and J by 4 bases; unmatched bases: 4. In DNA, the CDR3 is TGTGCCAGCAGTGAAACTAGCGGGAGGGACGGAGAGACCCAGTACTTC. Encoded protein: CASSETSGRDGETQYF.

The chain is built from TRBV7-2 and TRBJ1-1, with 8 bases aligning to TRBD1. The CDR3 has 14 residues. Germline loops: CDR1 SGHTA, CDR2 FQGNSA. V shed 0 bases and J 4 bases; nucleotides not matched to a gene: 1. As DNA, the CDR3 is TGTGCCAGCAGCTTAGCGCAGGGGGCCACTGAAGCTTTCTTT. The encoded protein is CASSLAQGATEAFF.

V gene TRBV4-2 combines with J gene TRBJ1-2, with TRBD1 matching over 9 bases. The ends lost 3 bases at V and 4 bases at J; junction bases unmatched: 9. CDR1 is LGHNA, CDR2 YNFKEQ, per germline. The CDR3 covers 16 residues. The CDR3 coding sequence is TGTGCCAGCAGCCATAAAGTGGGACAGGGACCCTATGGCTACACCTTC. Protein: CASSHKVGQGPYGYTF.

The J gene is TRBJ1-6, the V gene TRBV5-6; possibly TRBD1 for D (5 bases). V shed 1 base and J shed 7 bases, with 9 bases lying between them. The germline CDR1 and CDR2 sequences are SGHDT and YYEEEE. This CDR3 comprises 14 residues. CDR3 amino acids: CASSLQGPNSPLHF. The CDR3 nucleotides are TGTGCCAGCAGCTTGCAGGGCCCGAATTCACCCCTCCACTTT.

The chain couples TRBV19 to TRBJ1-2; D remains ambiguous. The germline V gene has CDR1 LNHDA and CDR2 SQIVND (reference sequence). The CDR3 is made up of 15 amino acids. V was cut by 5 bases and J by 0 bases, with 13 bases left in between. The CDR3 region has the DNA TGTGCCAGTAGTCGTCCGGGAGGTCCTAACTATGGCTACACCTTC. Translated, it gives CASSRPGGPNYGYTF.

The chain employs TRBV29-1 and TRBJ2-4; tentative D call: TRBD1 (6 bases). The germline V gene encodes CDR1 SQVTM and CDR2 ANQGSEA. The CDR3 is 13 amino acids. Trimming cost V 2 bases and J 6 bases, with 11 bases left between them. CDR3 loop: CSVESGAGNIQYF. CDR3 sequence (DNA): TGCAGCGTTGAATCAGGGGCGGGAAACATTCAGTACTTC. Complete variable domain (other parts from reference TRBV29-1 and TRBJ2-4): SAVISQKPSRDICQRGTSLTIQCQVDSQVTMMFWYRQQPGQSLTLIATANQGSEATYESGFVIDKFPISRPNLTFSTLTVSNMSPEDSSIYLCSVESGAGNIQYFGAGTRLSVL.

The genes are TRBV28 and TRBJ2-7, with D tentatively TRBD2 (7 bases). Trimming took off 5 bases at V and 0 bases at J, with 17 bases between the two ends. CDR1 and CDR2 from the germline V gene are MDHEN and SYDVKM. This CDR3 contains 16 residues. CDR3 in DNA: TGTGCCAGCAGTCCCAACGGGGGGCCGAGCTCCTACGAGCAGTACTTC. As protein: CASSPNGGPSSYEQYF. Full variable domain (outside the CDR3, taken from reference TRBV28 and TRBJ2-7): DVKVTQSSRYLVKRTGEKVFLECVQDMDHENMFWYRQDPGLGLRLIYFSYDVKMKEKGDIPEGYSVSREKKERFSLILESASTNQTSMYLCASSPNGGPSSYEQYFGPGTRLTVT.

This clone has just one count. V gene TRBV28 combines with J gene TRBJ2-7; the match to TRBD2 covers 9 bases. The V and J ends lost 2 bases and 12 bases, in that order; junction bases with no gene match: 5. Germline V gene sequence: CDR1 MDHEN, CDR2 SYDVKM. The CDR3 is 12 residues long. CDR3 DNA: TGTGCCAGCAGTTTAAAAACTAGCGGGCCGTACTTC. This sequence encodes CASSLKTSGPYF.

This clone appeared a single time. The gene calls are TRBV6-5 and TRBJ2-1; D is undetermined. CDR3 length: 14 amino acids. CDR1 is MNHEY, CDR2 SVGAGI, per germline. Trimming cost V 6 bases and J 4 bases, with 13 bases left between them. In nucleotides, the CDR3 is TGTGCCAGCAGAAACACCGCCGGGTACAATGAGCAGTTCTTC. Protein: CASRNTAGYNEQFF.

The rearrangement joins TRBV7-9 to TRBJ2-7; 7 nucleotides match TRBD1. This CDR3 has 15 residues. Trimming removed 3 bases from V and 5 bases from J; junction bases left unmatched: 10. Germline values: CDR1 SEHNR, CDR2 FQNEAQ (reference sequence). The CDR3 loop is CASSLDGTVIHEQYF. CDR3 bases: TGTGCCAGCAGCTTGGACGGGACAGTTATCCACGAGCAGTACTTC.

CDR3 DNA: TGTGCCAGCAGCTTAGGGGGAGGGCCGGATGAGCAGTTCTTC. This codes for CASSLGGGPDEQFF. This chain connects TRBV7-2 to TRBJ2-1, with TRBD2 matching 7 bases. The V gene end was trimmed by 1 base and the J gene end by 8 bases; junction bases not matched to a gene: 5. Germline loops: CDR1 SGHTA, CDR2 FQGNSA. The length of the CDR3 is 14 residues. Variable domain in full (rest from reference TRBV7-2 and TRBJ2-1): GAGVSQSPSNKVTEKGKDVELRCDPISGHTALYWYRQSLGQGLEFLIYFQGNSAPDKSGLPSDRFSAERTGGSVSTLTIQRTQQEDSAVYLCASSLGGGPDEQFFGPGTRLTVL.

The J gene is TRBJ2-7, the V gene TRBV6-2 or TRBV6-3; D unresolved. Deletions cut 6 bases from V and 3 bases from J, with 12 bases between. CDR1 MNHEY and CDR2 SVGEGT come from the germline V gene. CDR3 length equals 13 residues. The CDR3 region is CASSPTSNYEQYF. As DNA, the CDR3 is TGTGCCAGCAGCCCTACCTCTAACTACGAGCAGTACTTC.

The rearrangement joins TRBV5-1 to TRBJ1-5; 7 positions agree with TRBD1. This CDR3 has 15 amino acids. CDR1 is SGHRS, CDR2 YFSETQ, per germline. Germline trimming cut 3 bases from V and 0 bases from J; bases unmatched to any gene: 3. Here the CDR3 reads CASSSGGLSNQPQHF. The CDR3 nucleotides are TGCGCCAGCAGCTCAGGGGGACTTAGCAATCAGCCCCAGCATTTT.

This clone was detected once. The chain links TRBV3-1 (or the pseudogene TRBV3-2) to TRBJ1-1, with no clear D. Germline V gene sequence: CDR1 LGHDT, CDR2 YNNKEL (reference sequence). V gave up 4 bases and J gave up 5 bases, with 17 bases separating them. CDR3 length equals 15 residues. CDR3 residues: CASSLRPFLGTEAFF. The CDR3, as DNA: TGTGCCAGCAGCCTGCGGCCCTTTCTGGGTACTGAAGCTTTCTTT.

The CDR3 DNA reads as TGTGCCAGCAGCTCTCAACAGGGAAATCAGCCCCAGCATTTT. Its protein is CASSSQQGNQPQHF. This sequence joins TRBV7-9 and TRBJ1-5, with D possibly TRBD1 on 6 matching bases. V was shortened by 4 bases and J by 4 bases, with 11 bases between the two germline ends. CDR1 is SEHNR, CDR2 FQNEAQ, per germline (reference sequence). CDR3 length: 14 amino acids.

V usage is TRBV30 and J usage is TRBJ2-1, with D unclear. The CDR3 consists of 13 residues. Trimming stripped 3 bases from V and 5 bases from J, with 11 bases between. Germline V CDR1 and CDR2: GTSNPN, SVGIG (reference sequence). The CDR3 DNA sequence: TGTGCCTGGAGCCCCGTGGCGGACAATGAGCAGTTCTTC. It specifies CAWSPVADNEQFF.

V is TRBV5-1 and J is TRBJ2-5; maybe TRBD1 (6 bases). The CDR3 spans 14 residues. Germline CDR1 SGHRS, CDR2 YFSETQ. The V end was cut by 1 base, the J end by 6 bases, with 13 bases between. The CDR3 bases are TGCGCCAGCAGCTTGTTACAGGGTCCCCAGACCCAGTACTTC. Protein product: CASSLLQGPQTQYF.

The CDR3 loop reads CASSAGTVSGKNTGELFF. CDR3 DNA sequence: TGTGCCAGTTCTGCGGGGACAGTTAGCGGAAAGAACACCGGGGAGCTGTTTTTT. This chain connects TRBV19 to TRBJ2-2; TRBD1 is a possible D gene (7 bases). Germline-derived CDR1 and CDR2 are LNHDA and SQIVND (reference sequence). Between the trimmed V and J ends, which lost 8 bases and 1 base, there was a span of 23 bases. This CDR3 has 18 amino acids.

V gene TRBV5-1 combines with J gene TRBJ2-7, with 12 bases fitting TRBD2. The CDR3 consists of 16 residues. Trimming took 0 bases from V and 3 from J; bases not matched to a gene: 4. Germline assignment: CDR1 SGHRS and CDR2 YFSETQ. The CDR3 sequence is CASSLDGLAGNYEQYF. The CDR3 DNA sequence: TGCGCCAGCAGCTTGGACGGACTAGCGGGGAACTACGAGCAGTACTTC.

The chain has TRBV4-1 and TRBJ1-1, with D perhaps matching TRBD1 (5 bases). Germline loops: CDR1 MGHRA, CDR2 YSYEKL. V lost 7 bases and J 1 base, leaving 16 bases between the germline ends. This CDR3 has 15 amino acids. CDR3 loop: CASNLAQGWNTEAFF. The DNA of the CDR3 is TGCGCCAGCAACCTTGCTCAGGGATGGAACACTGAAGCTTTCTTT.

Remarks on this clone: This likely traces to a read error, being one base from a far larger clone. The chain recombines TRBV7-9 with TRBJ2-7; a possible D gene is TRBD1 (5 bases). The length of the CDR3 is 12 residues. Germline loops: CDR1 SEHNR, CDR2 FQNEAQ (reference sequence). Trimming removed 4 bases from V and 4 bases from J, with 8 bases in between. The CDR3 DNA reads as TGTGCCAGCAGCTCGGACAAATACGAGCAGTACTTC. It yields the protein CASSSDKYEQYF.

The chain carries TRBV5-1 and TRBJ2-2; TRBD2 might be the D (5 bases). The CDR3 contains 13 residues. V lost 1 base, J lost 6 bases, and 7 bases lay in between. Per the germline V gene, CDR1 is SGHRS and CDR2 is YFSETQ. The CDR3 sequence is CASSLLEAGELFF. The CDR3 DNA sequence: TGCGCCAGCAGCTTGTTGGAGGCCGGGGAGCTGTTTTTT.